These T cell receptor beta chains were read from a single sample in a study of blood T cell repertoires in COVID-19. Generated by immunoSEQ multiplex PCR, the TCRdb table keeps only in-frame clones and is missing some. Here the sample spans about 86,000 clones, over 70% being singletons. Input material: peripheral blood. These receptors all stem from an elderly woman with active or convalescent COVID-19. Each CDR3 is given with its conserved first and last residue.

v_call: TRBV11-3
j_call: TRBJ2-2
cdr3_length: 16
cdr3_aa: CASSLDGNTNTGELFF

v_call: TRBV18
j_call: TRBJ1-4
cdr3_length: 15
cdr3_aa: CASSPPLATNEKLFF

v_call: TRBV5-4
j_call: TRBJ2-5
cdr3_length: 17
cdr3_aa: CASSPAGSGSVVKTQYF

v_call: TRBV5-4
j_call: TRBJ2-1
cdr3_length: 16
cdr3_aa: CASSLSTTSWYNEQFF

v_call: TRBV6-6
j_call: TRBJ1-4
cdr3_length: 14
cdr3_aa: CASSGSAGQEKLFF

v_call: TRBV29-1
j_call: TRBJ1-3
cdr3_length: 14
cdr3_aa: CSVEISGAGNTIYF

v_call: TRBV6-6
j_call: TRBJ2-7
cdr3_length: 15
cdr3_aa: CASSEGQVLWIEQYF

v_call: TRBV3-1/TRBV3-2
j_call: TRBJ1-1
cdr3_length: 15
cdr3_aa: CASSQPTGLGTEAFF

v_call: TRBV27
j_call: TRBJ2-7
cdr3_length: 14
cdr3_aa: CASSLSGGGYEQYF

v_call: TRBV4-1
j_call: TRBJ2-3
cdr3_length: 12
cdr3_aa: CASSQEASSQYF

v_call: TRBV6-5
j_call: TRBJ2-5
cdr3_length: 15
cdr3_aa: CATTRQGAGQETQYF

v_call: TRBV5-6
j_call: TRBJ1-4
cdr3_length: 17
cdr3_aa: CASSPSGPRRANEKLFF

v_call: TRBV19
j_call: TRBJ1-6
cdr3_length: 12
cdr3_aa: CASSIGDSPLHF

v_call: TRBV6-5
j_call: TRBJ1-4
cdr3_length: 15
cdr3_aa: CASGARQTTNEKLFF

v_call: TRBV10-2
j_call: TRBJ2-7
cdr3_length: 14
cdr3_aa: CASRAGTGSYEQYF

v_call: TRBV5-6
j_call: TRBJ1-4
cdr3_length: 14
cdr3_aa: CASSLTGPNEKLFF

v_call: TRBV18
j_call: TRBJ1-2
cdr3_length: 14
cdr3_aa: CASSPRTGESGYTF

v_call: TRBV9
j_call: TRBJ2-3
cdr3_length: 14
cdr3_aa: CASSIAGSTDTQYF

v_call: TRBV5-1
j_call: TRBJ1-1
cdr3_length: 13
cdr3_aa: CASQGGGGTEAFF

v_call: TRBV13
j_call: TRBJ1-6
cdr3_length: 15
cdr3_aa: CASSPSTGANSPLHF

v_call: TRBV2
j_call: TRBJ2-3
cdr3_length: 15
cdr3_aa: CASRPLAASTDTQYF

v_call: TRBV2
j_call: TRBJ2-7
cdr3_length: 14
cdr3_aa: CASSSFLSGLEQYF

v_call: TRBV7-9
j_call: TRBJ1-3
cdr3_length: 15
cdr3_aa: CASSAGQGAGNTIYF

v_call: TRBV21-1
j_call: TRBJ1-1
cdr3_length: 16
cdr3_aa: CASNPGGRPPCPEAFF

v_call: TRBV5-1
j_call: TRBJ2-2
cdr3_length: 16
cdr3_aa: CASSLDGQGASGELFF

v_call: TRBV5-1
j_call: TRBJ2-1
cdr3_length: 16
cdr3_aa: CASSSGTSNSMDEQFF

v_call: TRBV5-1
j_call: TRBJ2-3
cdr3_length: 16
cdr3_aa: CASSLIAGVSTDTQYF

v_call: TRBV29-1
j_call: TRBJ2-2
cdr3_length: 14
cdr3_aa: CSVGRLAGLKELFF

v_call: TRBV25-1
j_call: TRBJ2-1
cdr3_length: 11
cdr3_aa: CASSSANEQFF

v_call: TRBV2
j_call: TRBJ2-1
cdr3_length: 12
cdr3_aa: CASSVEYNEQFF

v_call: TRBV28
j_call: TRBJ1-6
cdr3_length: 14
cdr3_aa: CASRWRTFGSPLHF

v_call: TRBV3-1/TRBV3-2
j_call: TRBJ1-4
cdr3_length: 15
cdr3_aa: CASSQDAGQNEKLFF

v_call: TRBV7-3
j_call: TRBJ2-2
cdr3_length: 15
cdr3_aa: CASSLQGSGTGELFF

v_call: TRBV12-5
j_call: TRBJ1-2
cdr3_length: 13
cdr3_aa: CASGLDRGLGYTF

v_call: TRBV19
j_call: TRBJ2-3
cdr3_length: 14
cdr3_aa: CASSIGGGADTQYF

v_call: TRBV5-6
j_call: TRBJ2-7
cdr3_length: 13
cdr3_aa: CASSLRQGWEQYF